This entry describes one T cell receptor beta chain. The table came from immunoSEQ multiplex PCR; TCRdb's copy has only in-frame clones and leaves some out. The sample holds a few hundred thousand clones, 70% to 85% seen once. This sample was included in a study of blood T cell repertoires in COVID-19. Trimming removed 0 bases at V and 3 bases at J, with 15 bases between. CDR1 is LNHNV, CDR2 YYDKDF, per germline (reference sequence). CDR3 size: 17 residues. Those who participated ranged in age from roughly 18 to 90 years and resided in 20 to 30 US areas. The rearrangement links TRBV15 to TRBJ1-3, with D tentatively TRBD1 (6 bases). Input material: PBMCs or T cells enriched from blood (not recorded which). This sequence was found in a woman between 55 and 75 years old who had recovered from COVID-19. The DNA for the CDR3 is TGTGCCACCAGCAGAGATAGAGCGGGGGCAGGTGGAAACACCATATATTTT. The encoded protein is CATSRDRAGAGGNTIYF. Using reference TRBV15 and TRBJ1-3 for the parts outside the CDR3, the full variable domain is DAMVIQNPRYQVTQFGKPVTLSCSQTLNHNVMYWYQQKSSQAPKLLFHYYDKDFNNEADTPDNFQSRRPNTSFCFLDIRSPGLGDTAMYLCATSRDRAGAGGNTIYFGEGSWLTVV.